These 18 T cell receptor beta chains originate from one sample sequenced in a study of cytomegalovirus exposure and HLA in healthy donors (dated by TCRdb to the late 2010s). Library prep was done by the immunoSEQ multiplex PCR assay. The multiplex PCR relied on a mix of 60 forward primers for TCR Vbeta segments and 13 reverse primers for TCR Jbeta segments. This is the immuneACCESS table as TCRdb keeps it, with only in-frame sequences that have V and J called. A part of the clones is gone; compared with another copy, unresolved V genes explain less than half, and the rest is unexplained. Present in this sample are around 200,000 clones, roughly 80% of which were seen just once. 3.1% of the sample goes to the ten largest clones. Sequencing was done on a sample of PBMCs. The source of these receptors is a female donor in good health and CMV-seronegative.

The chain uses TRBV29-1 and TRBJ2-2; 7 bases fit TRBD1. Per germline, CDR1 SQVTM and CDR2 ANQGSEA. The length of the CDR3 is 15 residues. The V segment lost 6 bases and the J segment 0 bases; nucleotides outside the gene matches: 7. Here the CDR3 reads CSVLTGTANTGELFF. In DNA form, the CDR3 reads TGCAGCGTCCTCACCGGGACAGCGAACACCGGGGAGCTGTTTTTT.

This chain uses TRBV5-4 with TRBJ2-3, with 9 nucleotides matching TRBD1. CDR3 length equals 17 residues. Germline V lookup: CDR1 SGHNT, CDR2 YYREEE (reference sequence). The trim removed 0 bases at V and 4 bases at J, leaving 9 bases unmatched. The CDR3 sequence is CASSLDKGQGRADTQYF. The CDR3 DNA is TGTGCCAGCAGCTTGGATAAAGGACAGGGGCGAGCAGATACGCAGTATTTT.

The CDR3 here is CAISETSGTVLNTEAFF. For the CDR3, the DNA is TGTGCCATCAGCGAAACGTCCGGGACAGTACTGAACACTGAAGCTTTCTTT. This chain uses TRBV10-3 with TRBJ1-1; 7 nucleotides line up with TRBD1. This CDR3 comprises 17 residues. Germline V gene data show CDR1 as ENHRY and CDR2 as SYGVKD. Unmatched junction bases numbered 13, after V lost 6 bases and J lost 0 bases.

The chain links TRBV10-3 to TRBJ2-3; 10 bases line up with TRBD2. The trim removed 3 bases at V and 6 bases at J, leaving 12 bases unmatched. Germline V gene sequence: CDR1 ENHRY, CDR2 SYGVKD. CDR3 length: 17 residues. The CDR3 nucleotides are TGTGCCATCAGTGACCCGAGCGGGGGGGCCATAGCCGATACGCAGTATTTT. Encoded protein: CAISDPSGGAIADTQYF.

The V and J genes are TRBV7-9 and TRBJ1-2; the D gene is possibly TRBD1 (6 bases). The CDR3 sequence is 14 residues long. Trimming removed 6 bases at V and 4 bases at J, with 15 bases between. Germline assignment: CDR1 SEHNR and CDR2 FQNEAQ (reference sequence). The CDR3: CASRRTAEGYGYTF. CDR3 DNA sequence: TGTGCCAGCAGGAGGACAGCCGAGGGCTATGGCTACACCTTC.

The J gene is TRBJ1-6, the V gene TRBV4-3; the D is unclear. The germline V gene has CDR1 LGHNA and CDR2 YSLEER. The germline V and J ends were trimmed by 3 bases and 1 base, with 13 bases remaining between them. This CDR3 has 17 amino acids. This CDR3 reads CASSQQKGGSYNSPLHF. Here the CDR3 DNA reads TGCGCCAGCAGCCAGCAAAAGGGAGGGTCCTATAATTCACCCCTCCACTTT.

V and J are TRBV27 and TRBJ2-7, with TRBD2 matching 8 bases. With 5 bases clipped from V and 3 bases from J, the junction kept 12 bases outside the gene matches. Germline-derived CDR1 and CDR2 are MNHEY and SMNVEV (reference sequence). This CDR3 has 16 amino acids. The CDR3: CASSPVTGLVFYEQYF. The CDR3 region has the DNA TGTGCCAGCAGTCCGGTGACGGGACTAGTTTTCTACGAGCAGTACTTC.

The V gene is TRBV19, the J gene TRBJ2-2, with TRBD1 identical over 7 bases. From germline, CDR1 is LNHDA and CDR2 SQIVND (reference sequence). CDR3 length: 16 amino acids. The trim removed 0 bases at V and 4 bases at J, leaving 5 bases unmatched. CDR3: CASSIDRTGVTGELFF. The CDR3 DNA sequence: TGTGCCAGTAGTATAGACCGCACAGGGGTCACCGGGGAGCTGTTTTTT.

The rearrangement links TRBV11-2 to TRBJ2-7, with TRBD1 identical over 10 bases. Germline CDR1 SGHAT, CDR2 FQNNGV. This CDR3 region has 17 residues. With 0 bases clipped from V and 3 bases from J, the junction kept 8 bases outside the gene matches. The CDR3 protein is CASSLDTRGTGDYEQYF. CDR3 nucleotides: TGTGCCAGCAGCTTAGACACCCGGGGGACAGGGGACTACGAGCAGTACTTC.

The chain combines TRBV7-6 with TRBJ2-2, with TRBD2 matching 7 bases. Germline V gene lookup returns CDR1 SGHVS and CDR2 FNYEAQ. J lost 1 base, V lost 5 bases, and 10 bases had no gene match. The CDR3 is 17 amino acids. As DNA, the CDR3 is TGTGCCAGCAGCCCTATTTCTGGCGGGGGGAACACCGGGGAGCTGTTTTTT. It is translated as CASSPISGGGNTGELFF.

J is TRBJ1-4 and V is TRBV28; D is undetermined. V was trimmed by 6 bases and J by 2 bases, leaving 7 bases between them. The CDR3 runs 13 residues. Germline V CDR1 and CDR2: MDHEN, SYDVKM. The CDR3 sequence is CASRGGTNEKLFF. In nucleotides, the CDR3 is TGTGCCAGCAGAGGAGGCACTAATGAAAAACTGTTTTTT.

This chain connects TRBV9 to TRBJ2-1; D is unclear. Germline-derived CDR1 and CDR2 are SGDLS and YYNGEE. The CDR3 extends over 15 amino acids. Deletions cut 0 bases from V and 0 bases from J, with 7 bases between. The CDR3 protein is CASSVEGGSYNEQFF. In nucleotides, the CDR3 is TGTGCCAGCAGCGTAGAAGGCGGCTCCTACAATGAGCAGTTCTTC.

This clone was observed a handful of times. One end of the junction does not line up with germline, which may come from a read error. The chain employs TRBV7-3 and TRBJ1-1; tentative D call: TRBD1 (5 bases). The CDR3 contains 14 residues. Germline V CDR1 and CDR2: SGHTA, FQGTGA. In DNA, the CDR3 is TGTGCCAGCAGCGTAACGGGGGGGAACACTGAAGCTTTCTTT. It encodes CASSVTGGNTEAFF.

The CDR3: CASREDRAGTNEKLFF. Here the CDR3 DNA reads TGCGCCAGCAGGGAGGACAGGGCGGGAACTAATGAAAAACTGTTTTTT. The chain carries TRBV10-2 and TRBJ1-4; 8 bases match TRBD1. The CDR3 totals 16 residues. With V trimmed by 6 bases and J by 1 base, 7 bases remained unmatched. Looked up from germline, CDR1 is WSHSY and CDR2 is SAAADI.

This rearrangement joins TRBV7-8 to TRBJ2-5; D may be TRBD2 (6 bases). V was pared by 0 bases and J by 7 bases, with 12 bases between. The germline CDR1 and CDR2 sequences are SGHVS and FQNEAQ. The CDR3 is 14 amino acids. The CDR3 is CASSLARQGGTQYF. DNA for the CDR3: TGTGCCAGCAGCTTAGCGCGCCAGGGAGGGACCCAGTACTTC.

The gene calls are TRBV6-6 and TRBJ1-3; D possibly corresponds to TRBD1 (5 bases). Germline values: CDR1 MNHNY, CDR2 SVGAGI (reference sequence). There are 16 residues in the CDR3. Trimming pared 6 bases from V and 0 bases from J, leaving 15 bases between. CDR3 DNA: TGTGCCAGCAGCCAGGACACCCCAAGCTCTGGAAACACCATATATTTT. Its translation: CASSQDTPSSGNTIYF.

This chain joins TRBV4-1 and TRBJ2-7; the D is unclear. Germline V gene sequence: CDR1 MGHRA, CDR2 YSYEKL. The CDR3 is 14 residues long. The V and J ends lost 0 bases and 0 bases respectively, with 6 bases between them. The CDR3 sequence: CASSQELSSYEQYF. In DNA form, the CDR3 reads TGCGCCAGCAGCCAAGAACTGAGCTCCTACGAGCAGTACTTC.

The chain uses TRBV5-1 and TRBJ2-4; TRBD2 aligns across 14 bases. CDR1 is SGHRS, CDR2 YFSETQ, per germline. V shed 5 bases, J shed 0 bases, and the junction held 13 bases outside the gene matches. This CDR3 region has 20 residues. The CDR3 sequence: CASSDRARTSGRLAKNIQYF. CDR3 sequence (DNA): TGCGCCAGCAGTGACAGGGCCCGGACTAGCGGGAGGCTAGCCAAAAACATTCAGTACTTC.